The rows below give T cell receptor beta chains drawn from one sample of a study of cytomegalovirus exposure and HLA in healthy donors. Profiled with immunoSEQ multiplex PCR; TCRdb holds only in-frame clones, not every one. The sample gives 85,000 to 120,000 clones, about two thirds of which show up once; less than 0.95% is in the top ten. The sample comprised PBMCs. These receptors originate from a boy between 5 and 17 years old in good health and CMV-seronegative. Each CDR3 is given without its conserved first and last residue.

v_call	j_call	cdr3_length	cdr3_aa
TRBV28	TRBJ2-1	14	ASSTLAGESYNEQF
TRBV7-9	TRBJ1-3	13	AVGSGVKSGNTIY
TRBV5-1	TRBJ2-7	14	ASSRGPGQGIHEQY
TRBV5-4	TRBJ2-1	15	ASSLAKLAGEYNEQF
TRBV6-5	TRBJ1-5	12	ASRTGGGNQPQH
TRBV9	TRBJ1-2	11	ASSVTGDYGYT
TRBV7-9	TRBJ2-1	14	ASSLMLAGGPGEQF
TRBV27	TRBJ1-2	13	ASRGTAPPLYGYT
TRBV30	TRBJ1-2	9	ARGKGDGYT
TRBV5-4	TRBJ2-7	11	ASARGGGYEQY
TRBV30	TRBJ2-4	11	AWRARTWDIQY
TRBV7-2	TRBJ2-6	13	ASSLGGAGANVLT
TRBV11-2	TRBJ1-5	14	ASSLDGQGWDQPQH
TRBV25-1	TRBJ2-5	12	ASSTHAEQETQY
TRBV30	TRBJ2-1	10	AWTTVGHEQF
TRBV7-9	TRBJ1-1	11	ASSLGGGTEAF
TRBV5-1	TRBJ2-7	11	ASSLQGPHEQY
TRBV5-1	TRBJ2-3	12	ASSLGQSTDTQY
TRBV28	TRBJ2-3	12	ASRGGSSTDTQY
TRBV28	TRBJ2-1	13	ASSPPDYSYNEQF
TRBV27	TRBJ2-6	14	ASSPTGLSGANVLT
TRBV25-1	TRBJ2-1	14	ASSDPGTGAYNEQF
TRBV2	TRBJ2-3	10	ASRTSTDTQY
TRBV4-1	TRBJ2-5	11	AGSHPGGVTQY
TRBV9	TRBJ2-3	11	ASSVGPGTTQY
TRBV2	TRBJ1-4	13	ASSYGSAGLEKLF
TRBV5-1	TRBJ1-6	14	ASSLDLDRVYSPLH
TRBV6-4	TRBJ2-3	11	ASSATATDTQY
TRBV5-4	TRBJ2-5	13	ASSPGTSGQETQY
TRBV28	TRBJ2-7	13	ASSPLAGGTYEQY
TRBV4-1	TRBJ2-5	13	ASSFVGQVRETQY
TRBV27	TRBJ2-7	14	ASSSFTSGGTYEQY
TRBV5-4	TRBJ1-1	11	ASSEYRDTEAF
TRBV9	TRBJ1-5	14	ASSAGQGGSNQPQH
TRBV5-6	TRBJ1-4	14	ASSLEARDTRGKLF